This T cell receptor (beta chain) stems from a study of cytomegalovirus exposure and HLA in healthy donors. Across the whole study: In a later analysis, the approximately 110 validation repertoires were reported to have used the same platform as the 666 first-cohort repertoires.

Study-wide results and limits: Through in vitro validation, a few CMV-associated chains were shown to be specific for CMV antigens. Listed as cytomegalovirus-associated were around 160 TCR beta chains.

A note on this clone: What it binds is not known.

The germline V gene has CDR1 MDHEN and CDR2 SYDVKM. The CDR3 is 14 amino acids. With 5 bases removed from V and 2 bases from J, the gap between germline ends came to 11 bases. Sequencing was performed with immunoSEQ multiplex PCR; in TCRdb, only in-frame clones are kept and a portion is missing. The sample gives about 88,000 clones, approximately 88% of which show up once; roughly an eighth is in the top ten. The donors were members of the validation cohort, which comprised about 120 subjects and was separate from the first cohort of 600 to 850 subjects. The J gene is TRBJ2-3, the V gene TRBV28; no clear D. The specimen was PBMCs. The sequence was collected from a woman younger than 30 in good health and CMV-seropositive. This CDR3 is CASSPPHNTDTQYF. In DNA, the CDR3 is TGTGCCAGCAGTCCCCCACACAACACAGATACGCAGTATTTT.